A selection of T cell receptor beta chains follows, all from one sample in a study of T cell repertoires in cytomegalovirus infection. TCRdb itself ran the reads through MiXCR, one entry per CDR3 protein. This table has approximately 490,000 distinct CDR3 sequences, about 11% appearing once. Sequencing used PBMCs. All receptors come from a human donor in good health (CMV status not recorded). Some clones in this sample may be carry-over from other donors' samples. The CDR3 runs from the conserved cysteine through the conserved F or W. A D gene is named only where the DNA matches it firmly. Size values are once, few and many counts, or a class for expanded clones, and some rows have none.

v_gene: TRBV7-6; abundance: many; d_gene: TRBD1; j_gene: TRBJ2-1; CDR3nt: TGTGCCAGCAGCCTGGGACAGGGGATCAATGAGCAGTTCTTC; CDR3aa: CASSLGQGINEQFF
v_gene: TRBV3-1; abundance: few; d_gene: -; j_gene: TRBJ2-2; CDR3nt: TGTGCCAGCAGCCAACCAACCGGGTTTACCGGGGAGCTGTTTTTT; CDR3aa: CASSQPTGFTGELFF
v_gene: TRBV7-2; abundance: many; d_gene: -; j_gene: TRBJ2-6; CDR3nt: TGTGCCAGCAGCTCTAGACAAGGAGGGGCTGGGGCCAACGTCCTGACTTTC; CDR3aa: CASSSRQGGAGANVLTF
v_gene: TRBV5-1; abundance: -; d_gene: -; j_gene: TRBJ2-3; CDR3nt: TGCGCCAGCCGACCCGAAGAGAACCTTACGCAGTATTTT; CDR3aa: CASRPEENLTQYF
v_gene: TRBV20-1; abundance: many; d_gene: -; j_gene: TRBJ2-1; CDR3nt: TGCAGTGCTAGAGATCCGCTTGACTATAACAATGAGCAGTTCTTC; CDR3aa: CSARDPLDYNNEQFF
v_gene: TRBV7-8; abundance: many; d_gene: -; j_gene: TRBJ1-1; CDR3nt: TGTGCCAGCAGAGTGGGGGGGGATCCATCTGAAGCTTTCTTT; CDR3aa: CASRVGGDPSEAFF
v_gene: TRBV12-3/TRBV12-4; abundance: many; d_gene: TRBD2; j_gene: TRBJ2-7; CDR3nt: TGTGCCAGCAGTTTAGCGTGGGAGGGGATCTACGAGCAGTACTTC; CDR3aa: CASSLAWEGIYEQYF
v_gene: TRBV9; abundance: -; d_gene: TRBD1; j_gene: TRBJ2-7; CDR3nt: TGTGCCAGCAGCGCGAATTGGGACAGCTCCTACGAGCAGTACTTC; CDR3aa: CASSANWDSSYEQYF
v_gene: TRBV12-3/TRBV12-4; abundance: many; d_gene: TRBD2; j_gene: TRBJ2-1; CDR3nt: TGTGCCAGCAGAACACTAGCGGGGGGGCCCAGCTCCTACAATGAGCAGTTCTTC; CDR3aa: CASRTLAGGPSSYNEQFF
v_gene: TRBV7-2; abundance: many; d_gene: -; j_gene: TRBJ2-1; CDR3nt: TGTGCCAGCAGCTTAGTTAGGTCGCACGAGCAGTTCTTC; CDR3aa: CASSLVRSHEQFF
v_gene: TRBV4-1; abundance: -; d_gene: -; j_gene: TRBJ2-5; CDR3nt: TGCGCCAGCAGCCAAGAGGGGGGACAGCGCAAAGAGACCCAGTACTTC; CDR3aa: CASSQEGGQRKETQYF
v_gene: TRBV20-1; abundance: -; d_gene: -; j_gene: TRBJ2-1; CDR3nt: TGCAGTGCTAGTGGTAGGAGCTCCACCCTCGACAATGAGCAGTTCTTC; CDR3aa: CSASGRSSTLDNEQFF
v_gene: TRBV7-9; abundance: few; d_gene: TRBD2; j_gene: TRBJ2-1; CDR3nt: TGTGCCAGCAGCTTAGGGATTAGCGGGAGGAGCTCCTACAATGAGCAGTTCTTC; CDR3aa: CASSLGISGRSSYNEQFF
v_gene: TRBV5-1; abundance: many; d_gene: TRBD1; j_gene: TRBJ2-7; CDR3nt: TGCGCCAGCAGCTTTCGACAGGGCCCGCCCTACGAGCAGTACTTC; CDR3aa: CASSFRQGPPYEQYF
v_gene: TRBV9; abundance: few; d_gene: -; j_gene: TRBJ2-1; CDR3nt: TGTGCCAGCAGCGTTGTTGACGGGAGCTCCTACAATGAGCAGTTCTTC; CDR3aa: CASSVVDGSSYNEQFF
v_gene: TRBV7-3; abundance: many; d_gene: -; j_gene: TRBJ2-2; CDR3nt: TGTGCCAGCAGCATGACAGGGGAGCTGTTTTTT; CDR3aa: CASSMTGELFF
v_gene: TRBV12-5; abundance: many; d_gene: -; j_gene: TRBJ2-1; CDR3nt: TGTGCTAGTGTTGCTCCCTCCGCAAATGAGCAGTTCTTC; CDR3aa: CASVAPSANEQFF
v_gene: TRBV28; abundance: many; d_gene: -; j_gene: TRBJ2-1; CDR3nt: TGTGCCAGCAGTTCACCGTACTACCCGATTAGCTCCTACAATGAGCAGTTCTTC; CDR3aa: CASSSPYYPISSYNEQFF
v_gene: TRBV2; abundance: many; d_gene: -; j_gene: TRBJ2-3; CDR3nt: TGTGCCAGCAGTGAATCTAGCAGGGCAGATACGCAGTATTTT; CDR3aa: CASSESSRADTQYF
v_gene: TRBV27; abundance: few; d_gene: -; j_gene: TRBJ1-2; CDR3nt: TGTGCCAGCAGTTTCGACTATAACTATGGCTACACCTTC; CDR3aa: CASSFDYNYGYTF
v_gene: TRBV19; abundance: -; d_gene: -; j_gene: TRBJ1-1; CDR3nt: TGTGCCAGTAGTCCCCATGGGACGAACACTGAAGCTTTCTTT; CDR3aa: CASSPHGTNTEAFF
v_gene: TRBV10-3; abundance: few; d_gene: -; j_gene: TRBJ1-1; CDR3nt: TGTGCCATCAGCGCAACAGCCCTTGAAGCTTTCTTT; CDR3aa: CAISATALEAFF
v_gene: TRBV5-5; abundance: many; d_gene: -; j_gene: TRBJ1-2; CDR3nt: TGTGCCAGCAGCTCTGGACAGAGCTATGGCTACACCTTC; CDR3aa: CASSSGQSYGYTF
v_gene: TRBV25-1; abundance: many; d_gene: TRBD2; j_gene: TRBJ2-3; CDR3nt: TGTGCCAGCAGTGAAGGACTAGCGGGAGGCACAGATACGCAGTATTTT; CDR3aa: CASSEGLAGGTDTQYF
v_gene: TRBV4-1; abundance: many; d_gene: TRBD2; j_gene: TRBJ2-1; CDR3nt: TGCGCCAGCATGCCGGGACTAGCGGTTTACAATGAGCAGTTCTTC; CDR3aa: CASMPGLAVYNEQFF
v_gene: TRBV12-3/TRBV12-4; abundance: many; d_gene: TRBD1; j_gene: TRBJ2-7; CDR3nt: TGTGCCAGCAGTCCCCGGGACAGGGGCTTACCCGAGCAGTACTTC; CDR3aa: CASSPRDRGLPEQYF
v_gene: TRBV9; abundance: few; d_gene: -; j_gene: TRBJ2-1; CDR3nt: TGTGCCAGCAGCGGTTCCGGGGGAAAAAGCTCCTACAATGAGCAGTTCTTC; CDR3aa: CASSGSGGKSSYNEQFF